The 9 T cell receptor beta chains listed next were all sequenced from one sample in a study of cytomegalovirus exposure and HLA in healthy donors (dated by TCRdb to 2016 to 2017). The library relied on the immunoSEQ multiplex PCR assay. A mixture of 60 forward primers for TCR Vbeta segments and 13 reverse primers for TCR Jbeta segments was used in the multiplex PCR. The table comes from immuneACCESS by way of TCRdb, which keeps in-frame sequences with V and J called. Part of the clones is missing from these tables; in studies checked, under half for an unresolved V gene and the rest for unknown reasons. This sample has some 110,000 clones in its table, and over 80% of those were observed once. Of the sample, approximately 7.2% falls within the top ten clones. Specimen: PBMCs. These receptors were taken from a man in his thirties or forties in good health and CMV-seropositive.

The chain has TRBV7-9 and TRBJ2-1, with D tentatively TRBD1 (6 bases). Trimming took 1 base from V and 6 from J, leaving 10 bases between them. The CDR3 is 14 amino acids. The germline CDR1 and CDR2 sequences are SEHNR and FQNEAQ (reference sequence). The CDR3 sequence is CASSLVTGPNEQFF. The CDR3 DNA reads TGTGCCAGCAGCTTAGTAACAGGGCCCAATGAGCAGTTCTTC.

The chain carries TRBV5-1 and TRBJ1-1; D possibly corresponds to TRBD1 (5 bases). This CDR3 has 13 amino acids. Germline V lookup: CDR1 SGHRS, CDR2 YFSETQ. The V end lost 1 base, the J end lost 7 bases, and 11 bases lay between the germline ends. CDR3 sequence: CASSLFWGFEAFF. In nucleotides, the CDR3 is TGCGCCAGCAGCTTGTTCTGGGGCTTTGAAGCTTTCTTT.

The rearrangement uses TRBV7-8 and TRBJ2-1; 13 nucleotides line up with TRBD2. This CDR3 is 18 amino acids long. The trim removed 5 bases at V and 0 bases at J, leaving 7 bases unmatched. Germline V gene data show CDR1 as SGHVS and CDR2 as FQNEAQ. CDR3 sequence: CASSPRTSGGSSYNEQFF. Here the CDR3 DNA reads TGTGCCAGCAGCCCGAGGACTAGCGGGGGCAGCTCCTACAATGAGCAGTTCTTC.

V gene TRBV4-1 combines with J gene TRBJ1-2, with D possibly matching TRBD1 (5 bases). V shed 0 bases and J shed 4 bases, with 15 bases lying between them. Germline V gene lookup returns CDR1 MGHRA and CDR2 YSYEKL. The CDR3 sequence is 16 residues long. For the CDR3, the DNA is TGCGCCAGCAGCCAAGATCTGGGCAGGGCTGTCTATGGCTACACCTTC. Protein sequence: CASSQDLGRAVYGYTF.

The table lists this clone with a count of one. This chain joins TRBV5-1 and TRBJ1-1, with TRBD1 as a possible D gene (6 bases). Trimming took off 0 bases at V and 4 bases at J, with 10 bases between the two ends. Germline V lookup: CDR1 SGHRS, CDR2 YFSETQ. The length of the CDR3 is 14 residues. CDR3 coding DNA: TGCGCCAGCAGCTTGGATACAGGGCTCACTGAAGCTTTCTTT. Its translation is CASSLDTGLTEAFF.

V usage is TRBV2 and J usage is TRBJ1-4, with TRBD1 matching 7 bases. Germline loops: CDR1 SNHLY, CDR2 FYNNEI. The CDR3 has 14 amino acids. The J segment lost 7 bases and the V segment lost 6 bases, leaving 8 bases of the junction unmatched. CDR3 DNA sequence: TGTGCCAGCAGGGCGACAGGGCAAAGTGAAAAACTGTTTTTT. Protein: CASRATGQSEKLFF.

This clone was counted a few times. The rearrangement uses TRBV28 and TRBJ1-3, with no clear D. The CDR3 is 14 amino acids. Germline CDR1 MDHEN, CDR2 SYDVKM. Deletions cut 5 bases from V and 0 bases from J, with 8 bases between. CDR3 sequence: CASSPEGSGNTIYF. The CDR3 nucleotides are TGTGCCAGCAGTCCGGAGGGCTCTGGAAACACCATATATTTT.

This clone occurred once. V gene TRBV27 combines with J gene TRBJ2-5; D perhaps matches TRBD1 (6 bases). TRBJ2-7 explains the end of the DNA better; the J call may be wrong. Germline loops: CDR1 MNHEY, CDR2 SMNVEV (reference sequence). CDR3 length: 14 amino acids. The CDR3 nucleotides read TGTGCCAGCAGCCTCCGGCAGGGGCCAGGCGAGCAGTACTTC. Protein: CASSLRQGPGEQYF.

The chain recombines TRBV10-3 with TRBJ2-5; no clear D. The V and J ends lost 2 bases and 4 bases respectively, with 11 bases between them. The germline CDR1 and CDR2 sequences are ENHRY and SYGVKD. This CDR3 is 14 amino acids long. The CDR3 region is CAISEHSTPETQYF. The DNA for the CDR3 is TGTGCCATCAGTGAGCACTCCACCCCAGAGACCCAGTACTTC.